This T cell receptor beta chain derives from a study of CD8 T cells in Susac syndrome (dated by TCRdb to the late 2010s). With regard to the full study: Repertoire sequencing was used to test whether CD8+ T cell activation and differentiation in Susac syndrome was antigen driven. Clonality of the CD8+ T cell repertoire was compared between about a dozen healthy donors, about 14 Susac syndrome patients and under 19 multiple sclerosis patients.

Peripheral blood CD8+ and CD4+ T cells from healthy donors, Susac syndrome patients and multiple sclerosis patients were profiled by high-throughput TCR beta sequencing. Treatment-naive patients with stable or active relapsing-remitting disease fulfilling revised McDonald criteria were used as multiple sclerosis controls. Bulk CD8+ and CD4+ T cells were purified by magnetic negative isolation, whereas CD8+ TEMRA cells were enriched by FACS. Blood was drawn into EDTA tubes, processed within 24 hours, and PBMCs were isolated by density gradient centrifugation. PBMCs intended for TCR sequencing were cryopreserved in liquid nitrogen and thawed later in a water bath at 37 degrees C. The sorted or isolated CD4+, CD8+ and CD8+ TEMRA cells had a purity of 90% or higher. The full study reports these points: The study acknowledged that relatively few individuals were included in the TCR sequencing and HLA analysis.

RNA was extracted using the RNeasy kit, and roughly 0.45 to 1 ug of the RNA was reverse transcribed with random hexamers. The immunoSEQ multiplex PCR assay, covering 54 Vbeta and 13 Jbeta segments, was used to amplify TCR beta CDR3 regions. PCR amplification bias was corrected using a synthetic template baseline for primer optimization and computational correction. In the authors' own workflow: Reads were assigned to V, D and J genes according to IMGT and analyzed in immunoSEQ Analyzer, with only productive sequences retained. Clonality was calculated as one minus the Shannon entropy normalized by log2 of the number of productive unique sequences. Public and private clones were assessed among the 100 most prevalent clones of each patient and control. Clones were defined as Susac-specific when absent from the healthy and MS cohorts, from roughly 1,000 published viral clones and from other ImmuneACCESS disease sequences. TCRdb applied fastp at Q25 and MiXCR to the public reads, then kept only in-frame beta chains. Rows with a matching CDR3 protein are joined into one entry that keeps the most common DNA and genes. The V and J calls here are based on TCRdb, not the publication. The sample includes about 69,000 distinct CDR3 sequences, with 90% to 95% observed a single time. Clones ranked in the top ten supply around 0.5% of the sample.

This clonotype has only one observation. Its antigen target is currently unknown. Base qualities are missing; no much larger clone stands one base away. A lone read is weak support. This TCR was sampled from a human donor with multiple sclerosis. Sequencing was done on a sample of CD8+ T cells from PBMCs.

The nucleotides are TGTGCCAGCAGAGAGGACAGTTATAGCAATCAGCCCCAGCATTTT. Translated, this is CASREDSYSNQPQHF. The rearranged chain carries TRBV2 and TRBJ1-5; the best D guess is TRBD1, with 6 bases matching. V lost 6 bases and J lost 0 bases; the stretch between them is 12 bases long. The CDR3 sequence holds 15 residues, the cysteine and phenylalanine included. The DNA shown is the 45-base CDR3, in frame from base 1. CDR1 and CDR2 (SNHLY, FYNNEI) derive from the germline V gene.